The 18 T cell receptor beta chains below come from one sample, sequenced in a study of response to subunit inactivated influenza vaccine. Via MiXCR, TCRdb re-called the RT-PCR reads, giving one row per CDR3 protein. The sample contains under 550,000 distinct CDR3 sequences, 6% to 9% of which appear only once. The source material was PBMCs from blood, sampled less than 30 months after vaccination. These TCRs come from a man in his fifties or sixties who received an inactivated influenza vaccine.

There are many counts of this clonotype. The chain is built from TRBV20-1 and TRBJ1-1, with TRBD1 matching 7 bases. The ends lost 6 bases at V and 4 bases at J; junction bases unmatched: 11. Germline CDR1 is DFQATT and CDR2 is SNEGSKA (reference sequence). This CDR3 spans 14 amino acids. The CDR3 region is CSARGVRGGTEAFF. The CDR3 DNA follows: TGCAGTGCCCGAGGTGTCAGGGGGGGCACTGAAGCTTTCTTT.

The V call is TRBV9, the J call TRBJ1-1; TRBD1 is a possible D gene (6 bases). Trimming stripped 3 bases from V and 5 bases from J, with 17 bases between. The CDR3 contains 15 residues. The V gene's germline CDR1 is SGDLS and CDR2 YYNGEE. The CDR3 reads CASSDLGQGNTEAFF. The CDR3 DNA reads TGTGCCAGCAGCGACTTAGGGCAGGGGAATACTGAAGCTTTCTTT.

In its sample, this clonotype was seen many times. The chain joins TRBV15 to TRBJ2-1; D call uncertain. The V gene lost 0 bases and the J gene lost 3 bases, with 15 bases spanning the gap. Germline CDR1 reads LNHNV; CDR2 reads YYDKDF (reference sequence). This CDR3 is 17 amino acids long. CDR3 region: CATSRDPLGRDYNEQFF. The CDR3 nucleotides are TGTGCCACCAGCAGAGACCCGTTGGGAAGAGACTACAATGAGCAGTTCTTC.

This clonotype was counted at least ten times. The gene calls are TRBV5-1 and TRBJ2-1; 15 nucleotides match TRBD2. The junction had 5 bases not matched to a gene; V was cut back by 3 bases and J by 4 bases. The germline V gene has CDR1 SGHRS and CDR2 YFSETQ. The CDR3 runs 17 residues. The CDR3 DNA sequence: TGCGCCAGCAGCTCGCCGGGACTAGCGGGAGGATACAATGAGCAGTTCTTC. This sequence encodes CASSSPGLAGGYNEQFF.

The genes are TRBV12-3 or TRBV12-4 and TRBJ2-5; 11 bases are shared with TRBD2. This CDR3 contains 15 residues. J lost 5 bases, V lost 7 bases, and 9 bases had no gene match. CDR3 residues: CASMSLAGGGETQYF. For the CDR3, the DNA is TGTGCCAGCATGAGTCTAGCGGGGGGTGGTGAGACCCAGTACTTC.

This clonotype was seen ten or more times. The gene calls are TRBV5-1 and TRBJ2-3; 12 bases fit TRBD2. Germline CDR1 reads SGHRS; CDR2 reads YFSETQ. The CDR3 extends over 15 amino acids. V lost 4 bases to trimming and J lost 3 bases; unmatched junction nucleotides: 3. The CDR3 coding sequence is TGCGCCAGCAGCCAGACTAGCGGGAGAACAGATACGCAGTATTTT. Protein: CASSQTSGRTDTQYF.

There are many counts of this clonotype. The chain links TRBV6-6 to TRBJ1-4, with a weak D call TRBD1 (5 bases). In germline, CDR1 is MNHNY, CDR2 SVGAGI (reference sequence). V lost 2 bases to trimming and J lost 7 bases, with 11 bases between them. This CDR3 is built from 14 residues. CDR3 sequence: CASSYVLGGEKLFF. The CDR3 bases are TGTGCCAGCAGTTACGTCCTCGGGGGTGAAAAACTGTTTTTT.

V usage is TRBV14 and J usage is TRBJ2-7, with TRBD1 matching over 8 bases. CDR3 length equals 16 residues. V was pared by 3 bases and J by 7 bases, with 14 bases of the junction left unmatched. The germline V gene encodes CDR1 SGHDN and CDR2 FVKESK. CDR3 sequence: CASSQVSGRGQLEQYF. DNA for the CDR3: TGTGCCAGCAGCCAGGTATCGGGCAGGGGGCAGTTGGAGCAGTACTTC.

The chain has TRBV7-2 and TRBJ2-7; TRBD2 matches 10 bases. Looked up from germline, CDR1 is SGHTA and CDR2 is FQGNSA. There are 15 residues in the CDR3. The ends lost 8 bases at V and 1 base at J; junction bases unmatched: 8. The CDR3 DNA follows: TGTGCCAGCTCCCGAGGACTAGCGGAGTCCTACGAGCAGTACTTC. Amino acid sequence: CASSRGLAESYEQYF.

This clonotype was detected many times. This chain uses TRBV11-2 with TRBJ2-7; TRBD1 matches 11 bases. The CDR3 loop spans 16 amino acids. Germline lookup yields CDR1 SGHAT and CDR2 FQNNGV. V gave up 0 bases and J gave up 3 bases; unmatched junction bases: 4. The CDR3, as DNA: TGTGCCAGCAGCTTAGACGCGGGACAGGGGGTCTACGAGCAGTACTTC. This sequence encodes CASSLDAGQGVYEQYF. Full variable domain (outside the CDR3, taken from reference TRBV11-2 and TRBJ2-7): EAGVAQSPRYKIIEKRQSVAFWCNPISGHATLYWYQQILGQGPKLLIQFQNNGVVDDSQLPKDRFSAERLKGVDSTLKIQPAKLEDSAVYLCASSLDAGQGVYEQYFGPGTRLTVT.

This clonotype has ten or more counts. The chain joins TRBV6-5 to TRBJ2-1; possibly TRBD1 for D (6 bases). Per germline, CDR1 MNHEY and CDR2 SVGAGI. The CDR3 covers 16 residues. Trimming pared 2 bases from V and 7 bases from J, leaving 18 bases between. CDR3 region: CASSYPRRGSSNEQFF. The CDR3 DNA follows: TGTGCCAGCAGTTACCCTAGAAGGGGGTCCAGTAATGAGCAGTTCTTC.

This sequence joins TRBV20-1 and TRBJ2-1, with 7 nucleotides matching TRBD2. Germline lookup yields CDR1 DFQATT and CDR2 SNEGSKA (reference sequence). This CDR3 has 17 amino acids. V lost 1 base, J lost 0 bases, and 9 bases stayed unmatched. CDR3 loop: CSARGGTKWGSYNEQFF. The CDR3 bases are TGCAGTGCTAGAGGAGGGACTAAATGGGGCTCCTACAATGAGCAGTTCTTC.

This clonotype was observed a few times. This chain connects TRBV7-3 to TRBJ2-7; the D is unclear. Germline V CDR1 and CDR2: SGHTA, FQGTGA. Trimming removed 7 bases from V and 6 bases from J, with 10 bases in between. The CDR3 is made up of 11 amino acids. The CDR3 loop is CASNQNAEQYF. The CDR3 DNA sequence: TGTGCCAGCAACCAAAATGCCGAGCAGTACTTC.

The V and J genes are TRBV7-6 and TRBJ1-1; D perhaps matches TRBD1 (5 bases). The length of the CDR3 is 13 residues. Trimming took off 10 bases at V and 1 base at J, with 13 bases between the two ends. Germline CDR1 is SGHVS and CDR2 is FNYEAQ. The CDR3 sequence is CATKRDGNTEAFF. The CDR3 nucleotides read TGTGCCACAAAGAGGGACGGGAACACTGAAGCTTTCTTT.

The sample holds a few counts of this clonotype. The chain has TRBV20-1 and TRBJ2-5, with TRBD2 matching over 8 bases. V shed 0 bases and J 5 bases; nucleotides not matched to a gene: 8. This CDR3 has 15 amino acids. Germline CDR1 DFQATT, CDR2 SNEGSKA (reference sequence). The CDR3, as DNA: TGCAGTGCTAGAGACCCGGGAGGGCCTCGGGAGACCCAGTACTTC. Protein sequence: CSARDPGGPRETQYF.

The chain uses TRBV7-6 and TRBJ1-5; possible D gene TRBD1, 6 bases. The CDR3 is 16 residues long. Germline assignment: CDR1 SGHVS and CDR2 FNYEAQ. Trimming removed 5 bases from V and 6 bases from J, with 20 bases in between. The CDR3 sequence: CASSVVAGDVGQPQHF. CDR3 sequence (DNA): TGTGCCAGCAGCGTAGTAGCAGGGGATGTTGGTCAGCCCCAGCATTTT.

This chain joins TRBV28 and TRBJ1-6, with D hard to call. Germline V gives CDR1 MDHEN, CDR2 SYDVKM. The CDR3 length is 14 residues. Between the trimmed V and J ends, which lost 5 bases and 7 bases, there was a span of 12 bases. CDR3 sequence (DNA): TGTGCCAGCAGTCCACCCGGGGAAAATTCACCCCTCCACTTT. The encoded protein is CASSPPGENSPLHF.

In this sample, this clonotype turned up many times. The V gene is TRBV11-2, the J gene TRBJ1-5; D is ambiguous. CDR1 is SGHAT and CDR2 is FQNNGV in the germline V gene. The CDR3 length is 11 residues. V lost 4 bases and J lost 5, with 3 bases in between. CDR3 sequence (DNA): TGTGCCAGCAGCTCCCATCAGCCCCAGCATTTT. Protein product: CASSSHQPQHF.